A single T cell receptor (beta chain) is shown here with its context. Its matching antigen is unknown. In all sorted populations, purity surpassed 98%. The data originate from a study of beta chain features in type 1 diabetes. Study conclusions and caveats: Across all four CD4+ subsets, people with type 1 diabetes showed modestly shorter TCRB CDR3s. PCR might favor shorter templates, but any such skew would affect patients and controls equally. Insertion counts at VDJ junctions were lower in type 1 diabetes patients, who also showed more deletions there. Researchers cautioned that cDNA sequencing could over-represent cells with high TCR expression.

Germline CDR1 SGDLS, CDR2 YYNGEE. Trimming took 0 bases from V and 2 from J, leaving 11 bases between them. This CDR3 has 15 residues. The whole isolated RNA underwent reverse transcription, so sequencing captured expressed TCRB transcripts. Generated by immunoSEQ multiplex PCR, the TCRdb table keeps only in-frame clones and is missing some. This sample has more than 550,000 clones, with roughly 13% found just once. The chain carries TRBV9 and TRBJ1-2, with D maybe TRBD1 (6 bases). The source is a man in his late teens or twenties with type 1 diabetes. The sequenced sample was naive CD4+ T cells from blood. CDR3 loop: CASSVEGRGNYGYTF. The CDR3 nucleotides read TGTGCCAGCAGCGTAGAAGGCAGGGGAAACTATGGCTACACCTTC.